Listed here is a single TCR beta chain. Its antigen is still unknown. Other DNA sequences in this sample translate to the same CDR3. Sorting of CD4+ naive, central memory, regulatory and stem cell-like memory cells was performed via CD45RO/CCR7/CD25/CD127/CD95/CD27. The data derive from a study of beta chain features in type 1 diabetes. Study-level findings and limits: Compared with healthy donors, patients appeared to share more similar naive, central memory and regulatory TCRB repertoires. Moderately but significantly shorter TCRB CDR3s were found in Type 1 diabetes patients in all four CD4+ subsets. PCR may have favored shorter templates equally in patients and controls.

Reverse transcription of all isolated RNA meant that expressed TCRB transcripts were sequenced. Here immunoSEQ multiplex PCR was the method, and the copy in TCRdb shows in-frame clones only, minus some. The sample yields under 300,000 clones, approximately 13% seen once. This receptor was taken from a man aged 30-40 years with type 1 diabetes. The material sequenced was naive CD4+ T cells from blood.

CDR3 nucleotide sequence: TGTGCCAGCTCACCACCGGGCAGCACAGATACGCAGTATTTT. Residues: CASSPPGSTDTQYF. The chain uses TRBV18 and TRBJ2-3; D remains ambiguous. Trimming removed 0 bases from V and 0 bases from J, with 4 bases in between. CDR1 and CDR2 (germline): KGHSH, LQKENI. The CDR3 totals 14 residues.